The rows below give T cell receptor beta chains drawn from one sample of a study of blood T cell repertoires in COVID-19. The data were produced by immunoSEQ multiplex PCR, yet TCRdb's version contains in-frame clones alone and is incomplete. The sample shows about 22,000 clones, approximately 91% of them seen only once. The sequencing input was peripheral blood. These receptors originate from a woman in her 70s with active COVID-19. The CDR3 runs from the conserved cysteine through the conserved F or W. A D gene is named only where the DNA matches it firmly. Where a row states a size, it is once, few, many or the class of an expanded clone; other rows omit it.

D	size	V	J	DNA	CDR3
TRBD1	.	TRBV28	TRBJ1-1	TGTGCCATCTTCACCGGACAGGGGGTCCGTAACACTGAAGCTTTCTTT	CAIFTGQGVRNTEAFF
TRBD1	.	TRBV6-5	TRBJ2-5	TGTGCCAGCAAAGGGACAGGGGCTGGAGAGACCCAGTACTTC	CASKGTGAGETQYF
.	.	TRBV4-2	TRBJ2-7	TGTGCCAGCAGCCAAGATCAGGGCTCCTACGAGCAGTACTTC	CASSQDQGSYEQYF
TRBD2	.	TRBV5-1	TRBJ2-1	TGCGCCAGCAGCTTGGAACCTAGCGGGAGGAATGAGCAGTTCTTC	CASSLEPSGRNEQFF
TRBD1	once	TRBV11-2	TRBJ2-7	TGTGCCAGCAGCTCTGGGACAGGGTGGTTTGGCGAGCAGTACTTC	CASSSGTGWFGEQYF
.	.	TRBV11-2	TRBJ2-7	TGTGCCAGCAGTCATCCAGGGCCATTAAGGCTCTACGAGCAGTACTTC	CASSHPGPLRLYEQYF
TRBD2	.	TRBV5-3	TRBJ2-5	TGTGCCAGAAGCCTGAAGGGGAACAGCGGGAAAGAGACCCAGTACTTC	CARSLKGNSGKETQYF
.	.	TRBV7-2	TRBJ1-1	TGTGCCAGCGAGGAGGGACTGATGAACACTGAAGCTTTCTTT	CASEEGLMNTEAFF
TRBD1	.	TRBV5-1	TRBJ1-4	TGCGCCAGCAGCTTGTCCTGGGGACAGGGTGATGAAAAACTGTTTTTT	CASSLSWGQGDEKLFF
TRBD1	.	TRBV5-8	TRBJ2-7	TGTGCCAGCAGCTTGGGGACAGGGCGAGCCTACGAGCAGTACTTC	CASSLGTGRAYEQYF
.	.	TRBV28	TRBJ1-3	TGTGCCAGCAGTGAACAAACCCCAGGGTTGAGGGGGAACACCATATATTTT	CASSEQTPGLRGNTIYF
.	.	TRBV3-1/TRBV3-2	TRBJ1-1	TGTGCCAGCAGCCAGACCGGGTGGACTGAAGCTTTCTTT	CASSQTGWTEAFF
.	.	TRBV3-1/TRBV3-2	TRBJ1-2	TGTGCCAGCAGCCAAGTAGGAGGGTCGCTTAACTATGGCTACACCTTC	CASSQVGGSLNYGYTF
.	.	TRBV19	TRBJ2-7	TGTGCCAGTAGTATATTGACCGGGACACCTTCCGAGCAGTACTTC	CASSILTGTPSEQYF
TRBD1	.	TRBV18	TRBJ2-2	TGTGCCAGCTCGCGGGACAGGGTTAACACCGGGGAGCTGTTTTTT	CASSRDRVNTGELFF
.	.	TRBV7-2	TRBJ1-1	TGTGCCAGCAGCCCGGGACGGACTATGAACACTGAAGCTTTCTTT	CASSPGRTMNTEAFF
TRBD1	.	TRBV4-1	TRBJ1-1	TGCGCCAGCAGCCATTTTTCTGGACAGGCCTTCCCTGAAGCTTTCTTT	CASSHFSGQAFPEAFF
.	.	TRBV25-1	TRBJ2-7	TGTGCCAGCAGTTATGGTCCGGGATTCTACGAGCAGTACTTC	CASSYGPGFYEQYF
.	.	TRBV12-3/TRBV12-4	TRBJ2-7	TGTGCCAGCAGCCGAATCTCGGGGGAGCAGTACTTC	CASSRISGEQYF
.	.	TRBV3-1/TRBV3-2	TRBJ2-5	TGTGCCAGCACGGGACTCCAAGAGACCCAGTACTTC	CASTGLQETQYF
TRBD2	.	TRBV27	TRBJ2-2	TGTGCCACCGGGACTAGCGGCAACACCGGGGAGCTGTTTTTT	CATGTSGNTGELFF
.	once	TRBV12-3/TRBV12-4	TRBJ1-5	TGTGCCAGCAGTCTTAGCCAGCCCCAGCATTTT	CASSLSQPQHF
.	.	TRBV5-4	TRBJ1-4	TGTGCCAGCAGCTTGGGGAGGGGTAATGAAAAACTGTTTTTT	CASSLGRGNEKLFF
TRBD2	once	TRBV5-4	TRBJ2-5	TGTGCCAGCAGCCCGGGAGGGGGACGAGAGACCCAGTACTTC	CASSPGGGRETQYF
TRBD1	.	TRBV29-1	TRBJ1-1	TGCAGCGTTTTACAGGGGAGGACTGAAGCTTTCTTT	CSVLQGRTEAFF
.	.	TRBV19	TRBJ2-7	TGTGCCAGTAGTATAGATCCGGACAGCTCCTACGAGCAGTACTTC	CASSIDPDSSYEQYF
.	.	TRBV4-3	TRBJ2-1	TGCGCCAGCAGCCAAGATAGGTTAGGGCGGGCGTCCTCCTACAATGAGCAGTTCTTC	CASSQDRLGRASSYNEQFF
TRBD1	.	TRBV28	TRBJ2-7	TGTGCCAGCAGTACCAACCGGGACAGGCCTACCAACGAGCAGTACTTC	CASSTNRDRPTNEQYF
.	.	TRBV9	TRBJ2-7	TGTGCCAGCAGCGTACGACTAGTAGGCGAGCAGTACTTC	CASSVRLVGEQYF
.	once	TRBV2	TRBJ2-2	TGTGCCAGCAGTGAAGGGAGTTTAAACACCGGGGAGCTGTTTTTT	CASSEGSLNTGELFF
.	.	TRBV3-1/TRBV3-2	TRBJ2-5	TGTGCCAGCAGCCAAGGAGGAGCGGCACAAGAGACCCAGTACTTC	CASSQGGAAQETQYF
.	.	TRBV5-4	TRBJ1-6	TGTGCCAGCAGCTTGGTAGGGAGGGTGAATTCACCCCTCCACTTT	CASSLVGRVNSPLHF
TRBD1	.	TRBV19	TRBJ1-5	TGTGCCAGTAGTAGAGACAGGGGAGGGGCCATCTATAGCAATCAGCCCCAGCATTTT	CASSRDRGGAIYSNQPQHF
.	.	TRBV18	TRBJ1-2	TGTGCCAGCTCACCAACGCACAGCTATGGCTACACCTTC	CASSPTHSYGYTF
.	.	TRBV10-3	TRBJ2-7	TGTGCCATCTCATTGGGTCTAGACGTCCACGAGCAGTACTTC	CAISLGLDVHEQYF
TRBD2	.	TRBV9	TRBJ2-1	TGTGCCAGCAGCGCCGGGACTAGCGGGAGGGATCCGCTCTTC	CASSAGTSGRDPLF
.	.	TRBV6-2/TRBV6-3	TRBJ2-7	TGTGCCAGCAGTTACGACAGAGTCTCCTACGAGCAGTACTTC	CASSYDRVSYEQYF
TRBD1	few	TRBV28	TRBJ1-5	TGTGCCAGCAGTTCCTCAGGGACAGGGTATCAGCCCCAGCATTTT	CASSSSGTGYQPQHF